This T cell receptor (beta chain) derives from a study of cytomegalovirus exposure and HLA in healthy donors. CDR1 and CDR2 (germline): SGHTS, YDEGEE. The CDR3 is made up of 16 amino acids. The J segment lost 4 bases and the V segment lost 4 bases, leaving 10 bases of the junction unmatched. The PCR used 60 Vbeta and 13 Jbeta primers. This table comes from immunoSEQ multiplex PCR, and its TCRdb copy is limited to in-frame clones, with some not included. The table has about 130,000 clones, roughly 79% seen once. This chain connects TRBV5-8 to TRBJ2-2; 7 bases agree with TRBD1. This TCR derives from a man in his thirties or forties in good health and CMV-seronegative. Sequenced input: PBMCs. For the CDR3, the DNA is TGTGCCAGCAGCCCGTACCGGGACAGCGGCACCGGGGAGCTGTTTTTT. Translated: CASSPYRDSGTGELFF.